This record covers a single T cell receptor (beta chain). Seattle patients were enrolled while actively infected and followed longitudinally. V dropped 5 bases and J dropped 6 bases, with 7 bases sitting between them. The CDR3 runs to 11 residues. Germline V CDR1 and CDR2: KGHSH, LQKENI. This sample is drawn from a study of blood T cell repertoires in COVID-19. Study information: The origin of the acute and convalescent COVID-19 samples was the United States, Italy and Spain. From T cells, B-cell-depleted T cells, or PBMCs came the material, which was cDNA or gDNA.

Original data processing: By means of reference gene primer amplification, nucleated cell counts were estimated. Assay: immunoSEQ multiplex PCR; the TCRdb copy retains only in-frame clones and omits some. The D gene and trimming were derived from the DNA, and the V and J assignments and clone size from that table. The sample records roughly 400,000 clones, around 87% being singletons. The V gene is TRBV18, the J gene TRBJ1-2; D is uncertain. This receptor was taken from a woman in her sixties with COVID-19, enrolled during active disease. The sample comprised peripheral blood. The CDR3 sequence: CASSSLDGYTF. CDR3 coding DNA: TGTGCCAGCTCATCCTTAGATGGCTACACCTTC.